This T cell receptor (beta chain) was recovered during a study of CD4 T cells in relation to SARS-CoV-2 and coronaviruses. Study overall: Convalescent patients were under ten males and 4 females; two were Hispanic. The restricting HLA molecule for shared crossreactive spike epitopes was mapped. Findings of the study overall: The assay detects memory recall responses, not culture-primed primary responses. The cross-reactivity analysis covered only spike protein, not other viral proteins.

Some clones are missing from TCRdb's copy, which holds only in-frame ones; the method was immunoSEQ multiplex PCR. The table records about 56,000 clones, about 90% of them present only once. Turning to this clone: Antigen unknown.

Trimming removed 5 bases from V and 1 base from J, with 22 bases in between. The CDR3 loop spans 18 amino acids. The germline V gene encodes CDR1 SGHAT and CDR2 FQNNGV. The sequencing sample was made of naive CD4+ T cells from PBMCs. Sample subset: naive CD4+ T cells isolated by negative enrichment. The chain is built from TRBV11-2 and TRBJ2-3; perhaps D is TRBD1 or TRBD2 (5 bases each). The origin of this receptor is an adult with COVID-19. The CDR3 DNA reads TGTGCCAGCAGCCACATCGGGGTAAGGGGCATTGGCACAGATACGCAGTATTTT. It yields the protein CASSHIGVRGIGTDTQYF.